This TCR beta chain was identified in a study of cytomegalovirus exposure and HLA in healthy donors. As for this clone: Its specificity is not known.

Vbeta (60) and Jbeta (13) primers were used in the PCR. The method was immunoSEQ multiplex PCR; TCRdb's version includes in-frame clones alone and lacks a portion of them. Of 140,000 to 150,000 clones listed, 70% to 85% are singletons. The V and J ends lost 4 bases and 3 bases, in that order; junction bases with no gene match: 8. Germline V gene data show CDR1 as SGHAT and CDR2 as FQDESV (reference sequence). This CDR3 comprises 16 residues. Overall study findings and caveats: Cytomegalovirus-associated TCR beta chains were listed, numbering some 180. TCR association rates varied by HLA locus in a later analysis, with DRB1 highest and HLA-C lowest.

This chain links TRBV11-1 with TRBJ2-5, with TRBD2 identical over 10 bases. This receptor was obtained from a male donor in good health and CMV-seronegative. Sequencing was done on a sample of PBMCs. CDR3 DNA: TGTGCCAGCAGCTGGATTTTAGCGGGGGGAGAAGAGACCCAGTACTTC. This gives the protein CASSWILAGGEETQYF.